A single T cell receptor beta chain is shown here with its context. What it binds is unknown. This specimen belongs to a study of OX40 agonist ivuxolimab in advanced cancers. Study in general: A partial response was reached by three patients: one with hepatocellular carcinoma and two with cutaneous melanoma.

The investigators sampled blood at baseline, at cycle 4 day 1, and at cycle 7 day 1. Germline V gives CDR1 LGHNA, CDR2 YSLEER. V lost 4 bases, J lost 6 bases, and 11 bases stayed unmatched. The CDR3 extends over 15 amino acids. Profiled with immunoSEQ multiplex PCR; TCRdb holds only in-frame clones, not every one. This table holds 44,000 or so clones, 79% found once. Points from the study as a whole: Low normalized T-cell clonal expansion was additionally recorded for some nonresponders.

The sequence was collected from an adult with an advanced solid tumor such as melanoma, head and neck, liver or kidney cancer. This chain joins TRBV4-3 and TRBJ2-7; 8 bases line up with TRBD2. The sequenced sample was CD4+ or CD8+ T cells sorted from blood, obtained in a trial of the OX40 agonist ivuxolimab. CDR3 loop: CASSRAKSGSGEQYF. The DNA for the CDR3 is TGCGCCAGCAGCCGAGCCAAGAGCGGGAGCGGCGAGCAGTACTTC.